This T cell receptor beta chain was identified during a study of cytomegalovirus exposure and HLA in healthy donors. A multiplex PCR was run with 60 Vbeta primers and 13 Jbeta primers. Sequenced by immunoSEQ multiplex PCR; TCRdb stores in-frame clones only, minus some. This sample yields under 200,000 clones, of which around 77% are seen a single time; approximately 2.3% belongs to the top ten. Findings and limits, study-wide: By a later analysis, the bulk of CMV-associated TCR beta chains appeared HLA-restricted. Sequencing probably produced one cluster of sequence variants that were highly shared. Previous analysis showed most TCR beta V segments were productive about 87% or about 30% of the time.

About this clone: The antigen is undetermined.

The V end was cut by 7 bases, the J end by 4 bases, with 16 bases between. The CDR3 is 14 residues long. Germline CDR1 and CDR2: SNHLY and FYNNEI. The material sequenced was PBMCs. V gene TRBV2 combines with J gene TRBJ1-2, with TRBD1 as a possible D gene (6 bases). This receptor was obtained from a man aged 50 to 59 in good health and CMV-seropositive. The CDR3 is CASKYRENLYGYTF. Written as DNA, the CDR3 is TGTGCCAGCAAATACAGGGAGAATCTCTATGGCTACACCTTC.